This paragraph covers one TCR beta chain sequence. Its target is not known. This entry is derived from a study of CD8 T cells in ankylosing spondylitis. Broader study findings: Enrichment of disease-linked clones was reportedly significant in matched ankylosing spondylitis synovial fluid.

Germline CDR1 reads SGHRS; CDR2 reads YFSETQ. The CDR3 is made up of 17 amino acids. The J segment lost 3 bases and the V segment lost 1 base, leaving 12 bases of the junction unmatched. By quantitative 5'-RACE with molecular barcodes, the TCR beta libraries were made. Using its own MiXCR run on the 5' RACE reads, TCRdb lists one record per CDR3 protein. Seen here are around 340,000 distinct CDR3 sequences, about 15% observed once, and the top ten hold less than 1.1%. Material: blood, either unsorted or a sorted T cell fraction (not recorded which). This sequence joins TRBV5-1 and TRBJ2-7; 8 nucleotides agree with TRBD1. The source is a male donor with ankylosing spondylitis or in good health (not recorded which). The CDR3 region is CASSLTPPGQDVYEQYF. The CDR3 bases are TGCGCCAGCAGCTTGACCCCCCCGGGACAGGACGTCTACGAGCAGTACTTC.